The sequence of this T cell receptor (beta chain) was determined in a study of naive and memory T cell subsets. Two oligonucleotides, mixed equimolar, formed the beta constant-region primer covering TRBC1 and TRBC2. TCRdb called the UMI-ligation and nested PCR reads again in MiXCR, with one record for every CDR3 protein. The sample consists of approximately 85,000 distinct CDR3 sequences, 5.5% to 8.5% of them appearing once. Germline V lookup: CDR1 SGHRS, CDR2 YFSETQ. Losses at the gene ends were 0 bases for V and 3 bases for J; bases not matched to a gene: 10. This CDR3 contains 17 residues. General study points: Gini index rose across naive, CM, EM and EMRA in CD4 and CD8.

Cells stained for CD3, CD4, CD8, CD45RA and CD27 were sorted into four subsets. At least ten counts were recorded for this clonotype. Its target is unknown. The chain employs TRBV5-1 and TRBJ1-2; 8 bases align to TRBD1. Sequenced sample: central memory CD4+ T cells from blood. This receptor was obtained from a human donor in good health. The CDR3 protein is CASSLGDGQGAYYGYTF. The CDR3 DNA is TGCGCCAGCAGCTTGGGGGACGGACAGGGCGCGTACTATGGCTACACCTTC.